This note documents a single T cell receptor (beta chain) sequence. What it binds is unknown. Profiled with immunoSEQ multiplex PCR; TCRdb holds only in-frame clones, not every one. In the table there are around 200,000 clones, about four fifths of which are singletons. The CDR3 consists of 13 residues. V was pared by 7 bases and J by 8 bases, with 6 bases of the junction left unmatched. CDR1 SNHLY and CDR2 FYNNEI come from the germline V gene. The record originates from a study of cytotoxic CD8 clonotypes in ibrutinib-treated CLL. Findings and caveats of the study: Baseline clonality, higher than in age-matched healthy donors, tracked circulating CD8+ T-cell counts.

The chain combines TRBV2 with TRBJ1-4; 8 bases agree with TRBD1. The receptor's source is a human donor with chronic lymphocytic leukemia. The material sequenced was PBMCs, taken after 12 months of ibrutinib treatment. CDR3 sequence reads: CASIGQGREKLFF. In nucleotides, the CDR3 is TGTGCCAGCATTGGACAGGGTCGAGAAAAACTGTTTTTT.